This TCR beta chain was found in a study of shared clonotypes between healthy human individuals. At the level of the study: CD4 naive and memory got three plates each, CD8 naive two, CD8 memory one.

Comment on this clone: Its target is unknown.

Study-level points and caveats: Rarefaction exposed incomplete sorted-subset sequencing despite large depth. Donor clonotype sharing was expected to depend on sequencing depth. Generation probability values for non-shared clonotypes were lower than those for clonotypes shared by all four donors.

Libraries were prepared by immunoSEQ multiplex PCR; TCRdb keeps only in-frame clonotypes and omits some of them. This repertoire shows 800,000 to 950,000 clones, around 96% found once; its top ten account for less than 0.25%. Naive CD8 cells comprised CD45RO-negative, CCR7-positively selected cells, excluding terminally differentiated effector memory CD45RA+ cells. This receptor was identified in a man aged 30-40 years in good health. Material: naive CD8+ T cells sorted from blood.

Here the CDR3 DNA reads TGTGCCAGCAGCTACGGACTAGCGGGAGCCACAGATACGCAGTATTTT. This translates into CASSYGLAGATDTQYF. V and J are TRBV5-6 and TRBJ2-3; 13 bases map to TRBD2. This CDR3 has 16 residues. CDR1 and CDR2 from the germline V gene are SGHDT and YYEEEE. V trimming: 3 bases; J trimming: 2 bases; junction bases outside the gene matches: 3.